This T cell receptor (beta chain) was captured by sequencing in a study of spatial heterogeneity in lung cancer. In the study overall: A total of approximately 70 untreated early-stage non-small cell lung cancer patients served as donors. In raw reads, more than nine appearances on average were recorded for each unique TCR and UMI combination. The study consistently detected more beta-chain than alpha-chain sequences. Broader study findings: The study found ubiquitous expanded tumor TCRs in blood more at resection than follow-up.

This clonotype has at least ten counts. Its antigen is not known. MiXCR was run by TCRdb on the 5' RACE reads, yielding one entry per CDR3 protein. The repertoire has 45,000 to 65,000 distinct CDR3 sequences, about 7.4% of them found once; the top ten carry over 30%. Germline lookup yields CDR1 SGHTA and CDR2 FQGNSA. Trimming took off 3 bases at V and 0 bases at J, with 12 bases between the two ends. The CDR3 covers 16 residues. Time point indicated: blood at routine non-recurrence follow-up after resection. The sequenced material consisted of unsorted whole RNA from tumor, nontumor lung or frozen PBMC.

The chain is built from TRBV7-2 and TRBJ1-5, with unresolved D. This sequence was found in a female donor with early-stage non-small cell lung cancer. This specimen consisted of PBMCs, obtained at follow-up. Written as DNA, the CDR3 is TGTGCCAGCAGCTTCCTGGCGGTCTATAGCAATCAGCCCCAGCATTTT. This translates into CASSFLAVYSNQPQHF.